This T cell receptor beta chain was identified in a study of cytomegalovirus exposure and HLA in healthy donors. Whole-study findings and limits: A missense DCLRE1C variant was associated with V- and J-gene trimming of TCR beta chains in a later analysis, and an independent cohort replicated the association. Information on immune exposure was restricted to one variable (CMV serostatus). In a later analysis, approximately 15,000 TCR beta sequences were associated with HLA alleles at 0.05 false discovery rate. Later examination showed HLA-associated TCR beta chains had greater clonal expansion than equally common others.

This clone has a handful of counts. What it recognizes is unknown. The PCR contained 60 Vbeta and 13 Jbeta primers. The protocol was immunoSEQ multiplex PCR, while the TCRdb copy is restricted to in-frame clones and leaves out a portion. The table includes some 150,000 clones, roughly 75% detected once. The CDR3 is 15 residues long. Looked up from germline, CDR1 is ENHRY and CDR2 is SYGVKD. The V end lost 0 bases, the J end lost 2 bases, and 5 bases lay between the germline ends. The genes are TRBV10-3 and TRBJ2-6, with a possible D match to TRBD2 (5 bases). Specimen: PBMCs. This sequence originates from a man aged 35 to 55 in good health and CMV-seronegative. The CDR3 nucleotides read TGTGCCATCAGTGAGTCGGAGGCTGGGGCCAACGTCCTGACTTTC. It specifies CAISESEAGANVLTF.